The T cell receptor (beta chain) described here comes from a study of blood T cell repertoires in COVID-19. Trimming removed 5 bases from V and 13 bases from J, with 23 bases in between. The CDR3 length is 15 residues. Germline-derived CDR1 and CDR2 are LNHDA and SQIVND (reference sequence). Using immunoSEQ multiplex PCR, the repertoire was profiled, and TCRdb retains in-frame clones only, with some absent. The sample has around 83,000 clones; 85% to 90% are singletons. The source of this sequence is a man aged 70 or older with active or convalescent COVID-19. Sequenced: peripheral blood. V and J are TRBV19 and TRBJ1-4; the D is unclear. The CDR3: CASSRAGDLTVRLFF. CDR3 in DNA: TGTGCCAGTAGTCGGGCCGGGGATTTGACGGTACGACTGTTTTTT.